This T cell receptor (beta chain) was captured in a study of T cell responses to AZD1222 COVID-19 vaccine. Study-level points and caveats: As reported, nearly half of all spike-specific TCRs target variant regions that are unmutated.

The CDR3 has 15 residues. Germline V CDR1 and CDR2: MGHRA, YSYEKL. V lost 4 bases, J lost 3 bases, and 16 bases lay in between. In the case of this clone: The antigen remains unidentified.

Profiling relied on immunoSEQ multiplex PCR, and the TCRdb table lists in-frame clones only, not all of them. The sample lists 150,000 to 200,000 clones, almost 95% occurring once. V is TRBV4-1 and J is TRBJ2-7; perhaps TRBD2 as D (6 bases). The source was peripheral blood, collected on day 0 of AZD1222 vaccination. The receptor comes from an adult in good health. For the CDR3, the DNA is TGCGCCAGCAGCCCAGAGCGGGCTTATAGCTACGAGCAGTACTTC. Translated: CASSPERAYSYEQYF.